The rows below give T cell receptor beta chains drawn from one sample of a study of shared clonotypes between healthy human individuals. TCRdb's table, derived via immunoSEQ multiplex PCR, lists solely in-frame clones and lacks some. The sample gives about 2 million clones, about 95% of which show up once; more than 0.95% is in the top ten. Sequenced sample: naive CD8+ T cells sorted from blood. The receptors here all came from a man aged 18 to 29 in good health. Both conserved end residues are part of each CDR3. D genes are given only for firm matches. Only part of the rows carry a size: once, few, many, or a class if the clone is expanded.

d_call	v_call	j_call	clone_size	cdr3_nt	cdr3_aa
TRBD1	TRBV2	TRBJ1-1	.	TGTGCCAGCAGTTTAATGGACAGGCAAGGTACTGAAGCTTTCTTT	CASSLMDRQGTEAFF
.	TRBV27	TRBJ2-6	.	TGTGCCAGCAGTTCGAGGGACTCTGGGGCCAACGTCCTGACTTTC	CASSSRDSGANVLTF
.	TRBV6-5	TRBJ2-1	once	TGTGCCAGCAGTTACTCTGGCCATGAGCAGTTCTTC	CASSYSGHEQFF
.	TRBV6-1	TRBJ2-3	once	TGTGCCAGCAGTGACGGAGGGTCGTGGGGCACAGATACGCAGTATTTT	CASSDGGSWGTDTQYF
.	TRBV6-5	TRBJ2-7	.	TGTGCCAGCAGTGCAAACTACGAGCAGTACTTC	CASSANYEQYF
TRBD1	TRBV6-1	TRBJ1-5	.	TGTGCCAGCAGTGGGGGACAGGGAGGCAATCAGCCCCAGCATTTT	CASSGGQGGNQPQHF
.	TRBV5-1	TRBJ1-1	.	TGCGCCAGCAGCTTGGTCGGTGACACTGAAGCTTTCTTT	CASSLVGDTEAFF
.	TRBV27	TRBJ2-7	.	TGTGCCAGCAGTGCCGGACGCACCCCCTACGAGCAGTACTTC	CASSAGRTPYEQYF
.	TRBV5-6	TRBJ1-6	.	TGTGCCAGCAGCTTAGCAGGGAATTCACCCCTCCACTTT	CASSLAGNSPLHF
.	TRBV4-1	TRBJ2-7	.	TGCGCCAGCAGCCAAGACCCGGGGGTCGGCTACGAGCAGTACTTC	CASSQDPGVGYEQYF